The 17 T cell receptor beta chains below all came from one sample that was sequenced in a study of blood T cell repertoires in COVID-19. Produced via immunoSEQ multiplex PCR; TCRdb's table is partial and in-frame only. The profile shows approximately 200,000 clones, less than 85% of them singletons. Sequenced material: PBMCs or T cells enriched from blood (not recorded which). The receptors originated from a man aged 40-49 years who had recovered from COVID-19.

The chain is built from TRBV5-1 and TRBJ2-1, with D tentatively TRBD1 (6 bases). This CDR3 has 13 amino acids. CDR1 is SGHRS, CDR2 YFSETQ, per germline. Trimming stripped 4 bases from V and 7 bases from J, with 12 bases between. The CDR3 reads CASSPYRVNEQFF. CDR3 in DNA: TGCGCCAGCAGCCCTTACAGGGTAAATGAGCAGTTCTTC.

The chain joins TRBV19 to TRBJ2-6, with TRBD1 identical over 10 bases. V trimming: 6 bases; J trimming: 2 bases; junction bases outside the gene matches: 7. The CDR3 sequence is 17 residues long. CDR1 and CDR2 from the germline V gene are LNHDA and SQIVND (reference sequence). For the CDR3, the DNA is TGTGCCAGTAGCCCGAGACAGGGGGCGCCTGGGGCCAACGTCCTGACTTTC. It encodes CASSPRQGAPGANVLTF.

The gene calls are TRBV28 and TRBJ1-5; 7 positions match TRBD1. CDR3 length: 15 amino acids. The J segment lost 2 bases and the V segment lost 2 bases, leaving 3 bases of the junction unmatched. Per germline, CDR1 MDHEN and CDR2 SYDVKM. CDR3 sequence (DNA): TGTGCCAGCAGTTTAAGGGGGCGCGGCAATCAGCCCCAGCATTTT. Translation: CASSLRGRGNQPQHF.

The rearrangement uses TRBV13 and TRBJ2-2; D might be TRBD2 (5 bases). V lost 4 bases and J 5 bases, leaving 14 bases between the germline ends. CDR1 is PRHDT, CDR2 FYEKMQ, per germline (reference sequence). CDR3 length equals 15 residues. CDR3 amino acids: CASSSRERSTGELFF. The DNA of the CDR3 is TGTGCCAGCAGCTCGAGGGAGAGGAGTACCGGGGAGCTGTTTTTT.

The chain couples TRBV6-5 to TRBJ2-7, with D possibly TRBD2 on 6 matching bases. CDR1 and CDR2 from the germline V gene are MNHEY and SVGAGI. The ends were cut back, 5 bases at V and 12 bases at J, with 23 bases in the middle. The CDR3 totals 14 residues. The CDR3 is CASSLRDLILRGYF. CDR3 bases: TGTGCCAGCAGTCTCCGGGACTTAATACTTCGAGGGTACTTC.

The rearrangement links TRBV5-8 to TRBJ2-3; tentative D call: TRBD1 (5 bases). V dropped 0 bases and J dropped 3 bases, with 14 bases sitting between them. Germline V CDR1 and CDR2: SGHTS, YDEGEE. This CDR3 is 16 amino acids long. CDR3 DNA: TGTGCCAGCAGCTTGGTGCCGGGCGCAGGGACAGATACGCAGTATTTT. Protein sequence: CASSLVPGAGTDTQYF.

The chain is built from TRBV28 and TRBJ1-2; TRBD1 matches at 8 bases. V lost 5 bases, J lost 6 bases, and 14 bases stayed unmatched. The CDR3 is 16 amino acids. Germline assignment: CDR1 MDHEN and CDR2 SYDVKM. CDR3 in amino acids: CASSSVSIGQGDGYTF. The CDR3 nucleotides read TGTGCCAGCAGTAGCGTTTCTATAGGACAGGGAGATGGCTACACCTTC.

The chain links TRBV30 to TRBJ2-7; no firm D call. V shed 0 bases and J shed 5 bases, with 11 bases lying between them. This CDR3 has 13 residues. The germline V gene has CDR1 GTSNPN and CDR2 SVGIG (reference sequence). CDR3 DNA: TGTGCCTGGAGTGTCTCTAGGCTCCACGAGCAGTACTTC. Its protein is CAWSVSRLHEQYF.

The V gene is TRBV27, the J gene TRBJ2-7, with D tentatively TRBD2 (6 bases). Germline V gives CDR1 MNHEY, CDR2 SMNVEV (reference sequence). The V end was cut by 7 bases, the J end by 1 base, with 14 bases between. There are 14 residues in the CDR3. This chain's CDR3 is CASKGLTYSYEQYF. DNA for the CDR3: TGTGCCAGCAAGGGACTGACCTATTCCTACGAGCAGTACTTC.

This CDR3 is CASSSLAGGPGEQFF. Written as DNA, the CDR3 is TGTGCCAGCAGCTCCCTAGCGGGAGGGCCGGGGGAGCAGTTCTTC. This chain connects TRBV5-5 to TRBJ2-1; the match to TRBD2 covers 12 bases. The ends lost 3 bases at V and 10 bases at J; junction bases unmatched: 8. The CDR3 spans 15 residues. CDR1 is SGHKS, CDR2 YYEKEE, per germline (reference sequence).

This clone occurred a few times. V is TRBV3-1 (or the pseudogene TRBV3-2) and J is TRBJ2-7; maybe TRBD2 (6 bases). Germline V gene lookup returns CDR1 LGHDT and CDR2 YNNKEL (reference sequence). CDR3 size: 15 residues. V lost 3 bases and J lost 5, with 17 bases in between. The DNA of the CDR3 is TGTGCCAGCAGCCATGCCGCGGGAAGCATGGACGAGCAGTACTTC. It specifies CASSHAAGSMDEQYF.

The V gene is TRBV9, the J gene TRBJ2-1, with D possibly being TRBD2 (6 bases). With 0 bases removed from V and 6 bases from J, the gap between germline ends came to 16 bases. Germline V lookup: CDR1 SGDLS, CDR2 YYNGEE. The CDR3 has 16 residues. The CDR3 here is CASSVEASVVANEQFF. CDR3 nucleotides: TGTGCCAGCAGCGTAGAGGCTAGCGTCGTGGCCAATGAGCAGTTCTTC.

V usage is TRBV2 and J usage is TRBJ2-3; 11 positions match TRBD2. The ends lost 7 bases at V and 8 bases at J; junction bases unmatched: 14. Germline V gene lookup returns CDR1 SNHLY and CDR2 FYNNEI. This CDR3 contains 16 residues. The CDR3 DNA follows: TGTGCCAGCACTAAGGGAACTAGCGGGGGATGGGGTACGCAGTATTTT. It yields the protein CASTKGTSGGWGTQYF.

The chain couples TRBV10-3 to TRBJ1-1; 11 bases agree with TRBD1. The germline V gene encodes CDR1 ENHRY and CDR2 SYGVKD. The CDR3 sequence is 15 residues long. Trimming took 3 bases from V and 5 from J; bases not matched to a gene: 5. The DNA of the CDR3 is TGTGCCATCAGTGAACCGGGGACAGGGGGTACTGAAGCTTTCTTT. Encoded protein: CAISEPGTGGTEAFF.

V gene TRBV5-1 combines with J gene TRBJ2-1, with D tentatively TRBD1 (5 bases). Per the germline V gene, CDR1 is SGHRS and CDR2 is YFSETQ. Trimming cost V 0 bases and J 1 base, with 8 bases left between them. The CDR3 consists of 15 residues. CDR3 coding DNA: TGCGCCAGCAGCTTGGGTCAGGGATCCTACAATGAGCAGTTCTTC. Protein: CASSLGQGSYNEQFF.

The V gene is TRBV19, the J gene TRBJ1-2; 7 bases are shared with TRBD1. The CDR3 has 15 amino acids. Germline trimming cut 4 bases from V and 2 bases from J; bases unmatched to any gene: 7. Looked up from germline, CDR1 is LNHDA and CDR2 is SQIVND (reference sequence). The CDR3 loop is CASSTQFRGNYGYTF. The CDR3 nucleotides are TGTGCCAGTAGTACCCAGTTCAGGGGGAACTATGGCTACACCTTC.

This clone was seen once. This sequence joins TRBV2 and TRBJ2-7; 8 nucleotides agree with TRBD2. CDR3 length equals 14 residues. Trimming removed 5 bases from V and 6 bases from J; junction bases left unmatched: 9. Per germline, CDR1 SNHLY and CDR2 FYNNEI. The DNA for the CDR3 is TGTGCCAGCAGTACAAGCGGGAGCTGGTCCGAGCAGTACTTC. This translates into CASSTSGSWSEQYF. Full variable domain (outside the CDR3, taken from reference TRBV2 and TRBJ2-7): EPEVTQTPSHQVTQMGQEVILRCVPISNHLYFYWYRQILGQKVEFLVSFYNNEISEKSEIFDDQFSVERPDGSNFTLKIRSTKLEDSAMYFCASSTSGSWSEQYFGPGTRLTVT.